This TCR beta chain was captured by sequencing in a study of T cell repertoires in cytomegalovirus infection. Overall study: Indications came from public TCR beta signatures; they pointed to CMV infection and to a matching HLA type. Whole-study results and caveats: In two of eight donors, the top clonotype was HLA-C-restricted CMV-specific. Identification of carriers of CMV plus the relevant HLA was performed using cumulative public TCR beta family frequency.

This clonotype was counted ten times or more. Its specificity is unknown. TCRdb re-called the reads through MiXCR, storing one row per CDR3 protein. The table lists approximately 200,000 distinct CDR3 sequences, approximately 22% of them singletons, with 15% to 20% in the top ten. The sample was CD8+ T cells from PBMCs. The receptor's source is a human donor in good health (CMV status not recorded). Some clones in this sample may be carry-over from other donors' samples.

The CDR3 DNA is TGTGCCTCTCGATCCGGGTACGAGCAGTACTTC. This gives the protein CASRSGYEQYF. The chain combines TRBV28 with TRBJ2-7; D is uncertain. V was shortened by 11 bases and J by 4 bases, with 12 bases between the two germline ends. There are 11 residues in the CDR3. The germline gives CDR1 MDHEN, CDR2 SYDVKM.